Shown below are 25 T cell receptor beta chains from a single sample sequenced in a study of CD8+ T cells in alopecia areata. RNA extraction was followed by reverse transcription into cDNA, which acted as the sequencing template. Method: immunoSEQ multiplex PCR; TCRdb's copy keeps in-frame clones and lacks some. The sample records around 250,000 clones, 67% being singletons. The sample here was CD4+ T cells sorted from blood, taken at week 0. Receptors were obtained from a human donor with alopecia areata.

The V and J genes are TRBV5-6 and TRBJ1-6; a weak D match, TRBD1 (5 bases). Germline-derived CDR1 and CDR2 are SGHDT and YYEEEE. V was pared by 4 bases and J by 7 bases, with 12 bases between. The CDR3 is made up of 14 amino acids. This chain's CDR3 is CASSKGRTNSPLHF. Here the CDR3 DNA reads TGTGCCAGCAGCAAGGGACGGACCAATTCACCCCTCCACTTT.

The genes are TRBV7-6 and TRBJ1-3, with D uncertain. The CDR3 extends over 16 amino acids. CDR1 and CDR2 (germline): SGHVS, FNYEAQ. The V gene lost 5 bases and the J gene lost 0 bases, with 14 bases spanning the gap. CDR3 sequence (DNA): TGTGCCAGCAGCCGCCCCCTGGACGGCTCTGGAAACACCATATATTTT. Translated: CASSRPLDGSGNTIYF.

The V call is TRBV4-1, the J call TRBJ2-7; D remains ambiguous. From germline, CDR1 is MGHRA and CDR2 YSYEKL. Trimming left V 1 base short and J 3 bases short, with 10 bases between. The CDR3 runs 14 residues. The CDR3 loop reads CASSQAGRNYEQYF. In nucleotides, the CDR3 is TGCGCCAGCAGCCAAGCGGGCAGGAACTACGAGCAGTACTTC.

This clone was counted between two and nine times. The gene calls are TRBV30 and TRBJ1-4; tentative D call: TRBD1 (6 bases). The germline gives CDR1 GTSNPN, CDR2 SVGIG (reference sequence). CDR3 size: 13 residues. Trimming took off 2 bases at V and 7 bases at J, with 11 bases between the two ends. The CDR3 DNA sequence: TGTGCCTGGAGTAGGGGGGACGGTGAAAAACTGTTTTTT. Encoded protein: CAWSRGDGEKLFF.

This clone was observed a single time. V and J are TRBV4-3 and TRBJ1-6; D may be TRBD1 (6 bases). V was cut by 2 bases and J by 11 bases, with 13 bases left in between. The CDR3 spans 14 residues. Germline V lookup: CDR1 LGHNA, CDR2 YSLEER. The DNA for the CDR3 is TGCGCCAGCAGCCAACAACGAACAGGGCCACCCCTCCACTTT. It codes for CASSQQRTGPPLHF.

This chain connects TRBV15 to TRBJ1-1; a weak D match, TRBD1 (6 bases). Germline CDR1 is LNHNV and CDR2 is YYDKDF (reference sequence). Deletions cut 0 bases from V and 1 base from J, with 9 bases between. This CDR3 is built from 15 residues. CDR3 in amino acids: CATSRDLGQNTEAFF. In DNA, the CDR3 is TGTGCCACCAGCAGAGATCTGGGACAGAACACTGAAGCTTTCTTT.

This chain joins TRBV9 and TRBJ1-2, with D hard to call. Germline-derived CDR1 and CDR2 are SGDLS and YYNGEE. Trimming took off 0 bases at V and 2 bases at J, with 11 bases between the two ends. CDR3 size: 15 residues. CDR3 protein: CASSVGPDANYGYTF. The CDR3 bases are TGTGCCAGCAGCGTAGGGCCGGATGCCAACTATGGCTACACCTTC.

This rearrangement joins TRBV9 to TRBJ2-3; D call uncertain. The V and J ends lost 4 bases and 0 bases respectively, with 15 bases between them. Germline lookup yields CDR1 SGDLS and CDR2 YYNGEE. This CDR3 contains 16 residues. CDR3 DNA sequence: TGTGCCAGCAGCACCCGACCACTTCTCAGCACAGATACGCAGTATTTT. It encodes CASSTRPLLSTDTQYF. Supplemented by reference TRBV9 and TRBJ2-3, the full variable domain reads DSGVTQTPKHLITATGQRVTLRCSPRSGDLSVYWYQQSLDQGLQFLIQYYNGEERAKGNILERFSAQQFPDLHSELNLSSLELGDSALYFCASSTRPLLSTDTQYFGPGTRLTVL.

CDR3: CASSYVTGMHSPLHF. Here the CDR3 DNA reads TGTGCCAGCAGTTACGTGACAGGGATGCATTCACCCCTCCACTTT. This chain connects TRBV6-5 to TRBJ1-6, with 7 bases that match TRBD1. The CDR3 extends over 15 amino acids. After removal of 2 bases from V and 8 bases from J, the junction contained 6 bases not matched to a gene. Germline assignment: CDR1 MNHEY and CDR2 SVGAGI.

V and J are TRBV15 and TRBJ2-5, with TRBD1 matching over 10 bases. The CDR3 loop spans 14 amino acids. The V segment lost 4 bases and the J segment 3 bases; nucleotides outside the gene matches: 2. Germline V gene lookup returns CDR1 LNHNV and CDR2 YYDKDF (reference sequence). CDR3 amino acids: CATSTGQGKETQYF. The CDR3 DNA reads TGTGCCACCAGCACGGGACAGGGGAAAGAGACCCAGTACTTC.

The table lists this clone with a few counts. The chain combines TRBV18 with TRBJ2-3; D is unresolved. The length of the CDR3 is 15 residues. CDR1 is KGHSH, CDR2 LQKENI, per germline. Trimming removed 4 bases at V and 1 base at J, with 12 bases between. The CDR3 nucleotides read TGTGCCAGCTCACTCCGATTGGCAGGCACAGATACGCAGTATTTT. This gives the protein CASSLRLAGTDTQYF.

The chain recombines TRBV4-3 with TRBJ2-3; no clear D. Germline V gene sequence: CDR1 LGHNA, CDR2 YSLEER. V lost 4 bases to trimming and J lost 0 bases, with 2 bases between them. The CDR3 loop spans 12 amino acids. In nucleotides, the CDR3 is TGCGCCAGCAGCCGCAGCACAGATACGCAGTATTTT. Amino acid sequence: CASSRSTDTQYF.

CDR3 DNA: TGTGCCAGCAGTTACAGGAGGGGCCGAGGGGCCAATGAGCAGTTCTTC. It is translated as CASSYRRGRGANEQFF. The J gene is TRBJ2-1, the V gene TRBV6-5; maybe TRBD2 (6 bases). This CDR3 has 16 residues. Germline V gene lookup returns CDR1 MNHEY and CDR2 SVGAGI. V lost 2 bases and J 6 bases, leaving 17 bases between the germline ends.

The chain combines TRBV15 with TRBJ1-1; D remains unclear. The CDR3 consists of 12 residues. The germline V gene has CDR1 LNHNV and CDR2 YYDKDF (reference sequence). V lost 1 base to trimming and J lost 9 bases, with 9 bases between them. The CDR3 DNA reads as TGTGCCACCAGCAGAGTCCAGACGAAAGCTTTCTTT. Encoded protein: CATSRVQTKAFF.

The rearrangement links TRBV27 to TRBJ2-1; 8 positions agree with TRBD2. Germline CDR1 reads MNHEY; CDR2 reads SMNVEV (reference sequence). CDR3 length: 15 residues. With 5 bases clipped from V and 5 bases from J, the junction kept 8 bases outside the gene matches. CDR3 sequence: CASSDRGGFHNEQFF. The CDR3 DNA is TGTGCCAGCAGTGATCGGGGGGGCTTCCACAATGAGCAGTTCTTC.

V and J are TRBV5-4 and TRBJ2-7; 8 nucleotides match TRBD1. Germline loops: CDR1 SGHNT, CDR2 YYREEE (reference sequence). After removal of 4 bases from V and 4 bases from J, the junction contained 10 bases not matched to a gene. The CDR3 runs to 15 residues. CDR3 in DNA: TGTGCCAGCAGCCCCTCCGGGACAGGACGTTACGAGCAGTACTTC. Protein product: CASSPSGTGRYEQYF.

The CDR3 bases are TGTGCCAGCAGTTACTCGGGCTACGGGGCCAACGTCCTGACTTTC. This encodes CASSYSGYGANVLTF. V and J are TRBV6-5 and TRBJ2-6; the D is unclear. The V gene lost 0 bases and the J gene lost 4 bases, with 7 bases spanning the gap. Per germline, CDR1 MNHEY and CDR2 SVGAGI. The CDR3 covers 15 residues.

The chain couples TRBV2 to TRBJ1-2, with 7 bases aligning to TRBD1. The CDR3 has 13 residues. CDR1 and CDR2 from the germline V gene are SNHLY and FYNNEI. V lost 8 bases to trimming and J lost 1 base; unmatched junction nucleotides: 4. This chain's CDR3 is CASSRDSNYGYTF. The CDR3 nucleotides read TGTGCCAGCTCCCGGGACAGTAACTATGGCTACACCTTC. Combining the CDR3 with reference TRBV2 and TRBJ1-2 gives the whole variable domain EPEVTQTPSHQVTQMGQEVILRCVPISNHLYFYWYRQILGQKVEFLVSFYNNEISEKSEIFDDQFSVERPDGSNFTLKIRSTKLEDSAMYFCASSRDSNYGYTFGSGTRLTVV.

This chain connects TRBV5-6 to TRBJ2-7; 7 nucleotides agree with TRBD1. V lost 5 bases and J lost 0; bases outside the gene matches: 5. This CDR3 is 14 amino acids long. CDR1 SGHDT and CDR2 YYEEEE come from the germline V gene. The CDR3 spells CASRSGTASYEQYF. The CDR3 DNA reads as TGTGCCAGCAGGTCCGGGACAGCCTCCTACGAGCAGTACTTC.

The chain has TRBV11-2 and TRBJ2-5; TRBD2 agrees at 9 bases. Germline V gives CDR1 SGHAT, CDR2 FQNNGV. The CDR3 loop spans 14 amino acids. Trimming removed 4 bases from V and 5 bases from J; junction bases left unmatched: 5. In nucleotides, the CDR3 is TGTGCCAGCAGCTCCGCGGGGGGGCCGGAGACCCAGTACTTC. It specifies CASSSAGGPETQYF.

The J gene is TRBJ2-2, the V gene TRBV5-1, with D perhaps TRBD1 (5 bases). Trimming pared 0 bases from V and 3 bases from J, leaving 9 bases between. Germline CDR1 and CDR2: SGHRS and YFSETQ. CDR3 size: 15 residues. The CDR3 coding sequence is TGCGCCAGCAGCTTGGCCAGGGCAGACACCGGGGAGCTGTTTTTT. Protein sequence: CASSLARADTGELFF.

The V gene is TRBV10-3, the J gene TRBJ1-1, with D possibly matching TRBD1 (6 bases). This CDR3 contains 16 residues. V was pared by 2 bases and J by 1 base, with 14 bases between. Per the germline V gene, CDR1 is ENHRY and CDR2 is SYGVKD. The CDR3 nucleotides read TGTGCCATCAGTGAGCCCAAAGCGGGGGCGAACACTGAAGCTTTCTTT. This sequence encodes CAISEPKAGANTEAFF.

This chain joins TRBV5-1 and TRBJ2-7; TRBD1 matches at 7 bases. The ends lost 1 base at V and 2 bases at J; junction bases unmatched: 6. Germline values: CDR1 SGHRS, CDR2 YFSETQ. The CDR3 is 15 amino acids. The CDR3 sequence: CASSLQTGTAYEQYF. CDR3 bases: TGCGCCAGCAGCTTGCAAACCGGGACAGCCTACGAGCAGTACTTC.

This sequence joins TRBV29-1 and TRBJ1-4, with D perhaps TRBD1 (5 bases). Per the germline V gene, CDR1 is SQVTM and CDR2 is ANQGSEA. The length of the CDR3 is 11 residues. Trimming took 3 bases from V and 8 from J, leaving 7 bases between them. The CDR3 coding sequence is TGCAGCGTTGACCAGGGCGAAAAACTGTTTTTT. The encoded protein is CSVDQGEKLFF.

This chain joins TRBV25-1 and TRBJ1-1; D gene ambiguous. V dropped 4 bases and J dropped 4 bases, with 10 bases sitting between them. Looked up from germline, CDR1 is MGHDK and CDR2 is SYGVNS. The CDR3 is 13 residues long. Here the CDR3 DNA reads TGTGCCAGCAGTGTGTGGGAGGGCACTGAAGCTTTCTTT. Encoded protein: CASSVWEGTEAFF. The complete variable domain, with remaining parts taken from reference TRBV25-1 and TRBJ1-1, reads EADIYQTPRYLVIGTGKKITLECSQTMGHDKMYWYQQDPGMELHLIHYSYGVNSTEKGDLSSESTVSRIRTEHFPLTLESARPSHTSQYLCASSVWEGTEAFFGQGTRLTVV.